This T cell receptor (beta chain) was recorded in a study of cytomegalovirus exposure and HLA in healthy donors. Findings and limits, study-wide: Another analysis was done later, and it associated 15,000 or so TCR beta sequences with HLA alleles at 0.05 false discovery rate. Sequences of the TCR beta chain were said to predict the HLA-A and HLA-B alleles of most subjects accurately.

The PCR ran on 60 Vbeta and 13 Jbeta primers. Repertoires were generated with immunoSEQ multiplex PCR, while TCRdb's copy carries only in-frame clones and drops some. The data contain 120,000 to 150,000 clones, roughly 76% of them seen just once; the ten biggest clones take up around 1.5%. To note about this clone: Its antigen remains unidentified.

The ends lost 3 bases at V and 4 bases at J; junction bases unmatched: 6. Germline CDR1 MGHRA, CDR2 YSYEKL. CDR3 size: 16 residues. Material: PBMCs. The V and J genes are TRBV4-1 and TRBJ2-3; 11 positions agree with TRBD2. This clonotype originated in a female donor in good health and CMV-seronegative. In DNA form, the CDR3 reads TGCGCCAGCAGCCAGGTAGCGGGGGGGTTCGCAGATACGCAGTATTTT. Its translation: CASSQVAGGFADTQYF.